A selection of T cell receptor beta chains follows, all from one sample in a study of shared clonotypes between healthy human individuals. Repertoires were generated with immunoSEQ multiplex PCR, while TCRdb's copy carries only in-frame clones and drops some. The repertoire holds around 2.5 million clones, with 93% as singletons. Sample: naive CD4+ T cells from PBMCs. Receptors were obtained from a man in his late teens or twenties in good health. Some clones in this sample may be carry-over from other donors' samples. CDR3s include the opening cysteine and the closing phenylalanine or tryptophan. The order of the fields is J gene, D gene, clone size, V gene, CDR3 DNA, CDR3 protein. D genes are given only for firm matches. Only part of the rows carry a size: once, few, many, or a class if the clone is expanded.

j_gene: TRBJ2-1; d_gene: TRBD2; abundance: -; v_gene: TRBV18; CDR3nt: TGTGCCAGCTCTCTCGACCGGGGGGGCTTTTCGGAGCAGTTCTTC; CDR3aa: CASSLDRGGFSEQFF
j_gene: TRBJ2-1; d_gene: -; abundance: -; v_gene: TRBV9; CDR3nt: TGTGCCAGCAGCGCCACAGTCGGGGACCGACAAGGCTATGAGCAGTTCTTC; CDR3aa: CASSATVGDRQGYEQFF
j_gene: TRBJ2-2; d_gene: TRBD1; abundance: -; v_gene: TRBV2; CDR3nt: TGTGCCAGCACTCGACAGGGCGGGAACACCGGGGAGCTGTTTTTT; CDR3aa: CASTRQGGNTGELFF
j_gene: TRBJ1-5; d_gene: -; abundance: -; v_gene: TRBV19; CDR3nt: TGTGCCAGTAGTATCTCCGGGGTGATCAATCAGCCCCAGCATTTT; CDR3aa: CASSISGVINQPQHF
j_gene: TRBJ1-2; d_gene: -; abundance: -; v_gene: TRBV7-2; CDR3nt: TGTGCCAGCAGCTTAGACCTGAACAGGGATCGTGGCTACACCTTC; CDR3aa: CASSLDLNRDRGYTF
j_gene: TRBJ2-5; d_gene: -; abundance: -; v_gene: TRBV6-5; CDR3nt: TGTGCCAGCAGTTCTACGGGCCGGACCGAGACCCAGTACTTC; CDR3aa: CASSSTGRTETQYF
j_gene: TRBJ2-5; d_gene: TRBD2; abundance: -; v_gene: TRBV19; CDR3nt: TGTGCCAGTAGCCTGGGACTAGCGGGAGAAGAGACCCAGTACTTC; CDR3aa: CASSLGLAGEETQYF
j_gene: TRBJ1-1; d_gene: -; abundance: -; v_gene: TRBV25-1; CDR3nt: TGTGCCAGCAGTGGAAACAGTGCCACTGAAGCTTTCTTT; CDR3aa: CASSGNSATEAFF
j_gene: TRBJ2-5; d_gene: -; abundance: -; v_gene: TRBV7-9; CDR3nt: TGTGCCAGCAGCTTATTTCCGGGCCAAGAGACCCAGTACTTC; CDR3aa: CASSLFPGQETQYF
j_gene: TRBJ2-7; d_gene: -; abundance: once; v_gene: TRBV6-1; CDR3nt: TGTGCCAGCATCTTCTCCGGGACCGCTACCTACGAGCAGTACTTC; CDR3aa: CASIFSGTATYEQYF
j_gene: TRBJ2-5; d_gene: -; abundance: -; v_gene: TRBV11-3; CDR3nt: TGTGCCAGCAGCTCAGGTCCTAACCAAGAGACCCAGTACTTC; CDR3aa: CASSSGPNQETQYF
j_gene: TRBJ2-2; d_gene: TRBD2; abundance: -; v_gene: TRBV11-3; CDR3nt: TGTGCCAGCAGCTTAGATTGGTCCCCTTTAGCGGGAAACACCGGGGAGCTGTTTTTT; CDR3aa: CASSLDWSPLAGNTGELFF
j_gene: TRBJ1-3; d_gene: -; abundance: -; v_gene: TRBV9; CDR3nt: TGTGCCAGCAGCGACGGGGCTGTGGCCCCAAACACCATATATTTT; CDR3aa: CASSDGAVAPNTIYF
j_gene: TRBJ1-2; d_gene: -; abundance: -; v_gene: TRBV6-5; CDR3nt: TGTGCCAGCAGGCGGGGGCCCGATAACTATGGCTACACCTTC; CDR3aa: CASRRGPDNYGYTF
j_gene: TRBJ2-2; d_gene: -; abundance: -; v_gene: TRBV5-1; CDR3nt: TGCGCCAGCAGGCAAACTAGTAACACCGGGGAGCTGTTTTTT; CDR3aa: CASRQTSNTGELFF
j_gene: TRBJ1-5; d_gene: -; abundance: -; v_gene: TRBV28; CDR3nt: TGTGCCAGCCGAAAGGCCTGGGACACCAATCAGCCCCAGCATTTT; CDR3aa: CASRKAWDTNQPQHF
j_gene: TRBJ2-1; d_gene: TRBD2; abundance: -; v_gene: TRBV30; CDR3nt: TGTGCCTGGACCATGGGGACTAGCGGATTAGACTCCTACAATGAGCAGTTCTTC; CDR3aa: CAWTMGTSGLDSYNEQFF
j_gene: TRBJ1-4; d_gene: -; abundance: once; v_gene: TRBV19; CDR3nt: TGTGCCAGTAGTATAGGGCAGGTGAATAATGAAAAACTGTTTTTT; CDR3aa: CASSIGQVNNEKLFF
j_gene: TRBJ1-4; d_gene: -; abundance: -; v_gene: TRBV4-3; CDR3nt: TGCGCCAGCAGCCAAGGGGCAGCAACTAATGAAAAACTGTTTTTT; CDR3aa: CASSQGAATNEKLFF
j_gene: TRBJ1-1; d_gene: TRBD1; abundance: -; v_gene: TRBV5-6; CDR3nt: TGTGCCAGCAGCTCAGTCTGGGACAGGGAGTCGAACACTGAAGCTTTCTTT; CDR3aa: CASSSVWDRESNTEAFF
j_gene: TRBJ2-6; d_gene: -; abundance: -; v_gene: TRBV7-8; CDR3nt: TGTGCCAGCAGCGGATCTGGGGCCAACGTCCTGACTTTC; CDR3aa: CASSGSGANVLTF
j_gene: TRBJ2-3; d_gene: TRBD1; abundance: -; v_gene: TRBV27; CDR3nt: TGTGCCAGCAGTCCACTGACAGGGAAAATCACAGATACGCAGTATTTT; CDR3aa: CASSPLTGKITDTQYF
j_gene: TRBJ2-2; d_gene: -; abundance: -; v_gene: TRBV18; CDR3nt: TGTGCCAGCTCACCACCCGAAGGCACCGGGGAGCTGTTTTTT; CDR3aa: CASSPPEGTGELFF
j_gene: TRBJ1-1; d_gene: -; abundance: -; v_gene: TRBV7-9; CDR3nt: TGTGCCAGCAGCTCCTCGGACGGGGCTGAAGCTTTCTTT; CDR3aa: CASSSSDGAEAFF
j_gene: TRBJ1-2; d_gene: TRBD1; abundance: -; v_gene: TRBV19; CDR3nt: TGTGCCAGTCCCAAAGGAGGAGGGGGCAAGGCTGGCTACACCTTC; CDR3aa: CASPKGGGGKAGYTF
j_gene: TRBJ2-7; d_gene: -; abundance: -; v_gene: TRBV14; CDR3nt: TGTGCCAGCAGCGTACAGGGCTACGAGCAGTACTTC; CDR3aa: CASSVQGYEQYF
j_gene: TRBJ2-5; d_gene: -; abundance: -; v_gene: TRBV28; CDR3nt: TGTGCCAGCAGTTTAGTGGGAGCGGGTCAGGAGACCCAGTACTTC; CDR3aa: CASSLVGAGQETQYF
j_gene: TRBJ2-7; d_gene: TRBD1; abundance: -; v_gene: TRBV27; CDR3nt: TGTGCCATCCGGGACAGGTCCTACGAGCAGTACTTC; CDR3aa: CAIRDRSYEQYF
j_gene: TRBJ1-1; d_gene: TRBD1; abundance: -; v_gene: TRBV5-1; CDR3nt: TGCGCCAGCAGCGTAGGACAGGGGGCGGCTGAAGCTTTCTTT; CDR3aa: CASSVGQGAAEAFF
j_gene: TRBJ1-2; d_gene: -; abundance: -; v_gene: TRBV30; CDR3nt: TGTGCCTGGAGCCCCCTCGCTTTGGGGGGGGGTACAAACTATGGCTACACCTTC; CDR3aa: CAWSPLALGGGTNYGYTF
j_gene: TRBJ2-5; d_gene: -; abundance: few; v_gene: TRBV2; CDR3nt: TGTGCCAGCAGTCAAGTGGGGGAGACCCAGTACTTC; CDR3aa: CASSQVGETQYF
j_gene: TRBJ1-1; d_gene: TRBD1; abundance: few; v_gene: TRBV27; CDR3nt: TGTGCCAGCAGTTTACGACAGGGAACAGCCGAAGCTTTCTTT; CDR3aa: CASSLRQGTAEAFF
j_gene: TRBJ2-7; d_gene: TRBD1; abundance: -; v_gene: TRBV10-3; CDR3nt: TGTGCCATCAGTGAGACCCGGGACAGGGGACACTACGAGCAGTACTTC; CDR3aa: CAISETRDRGHYEQYF
j_gene: TRBJ2-1; d_gene: TRBD2; abundance: -; v_gene: TRBV28; CDR3nt: TGTGCCAGCAGGACAGGAGGACTAGCGGGAACTTACAATGAGCAGTTCTTC; CDR3aa: CASRTGGLAGTYNEQFF
j_gene: TRBJ2-7; d_gene: -; abundance: -; v_gene: TRBV19; CDR3nt: TGTGCCAGTAGTATTCAGACAGGACACGAGCAGTACTTC; CDR3aa: CASSIQTGHEQYF
j_gene: TRBJ1-2; d_gene: TRBD1; abundance: -; v_gene: TRBV7-2; CDR3nt: TGTGCCAGCAGCAGACCTGGACAGGGCTATGGCTACACCTTC; CDR3aa: CASSRPGQGYGYTF
j_gene: TRBJ1-2; d_gene: -; abundance: -; v_gene: TRBV10-1; CDR3nt: TGCGCCAACCTGGGGGGCTATGGCTACACCTTC; CDR3aa: CANLGGYGYTF
j_gene: TRBJ1-2; d_gene: TRBD1; abundance: -; v_gene: TRBV6-5; CDR3nt: TGTGCCAGCAGTTACTCGACGGCCAGGGGGCGAGGCTACACCTTC; CDR3aa: CASSYSTARGRGYTF
j_gene: TRBJ2-2; d_gene: -; abundance: -; v_gene: TRBV7-3; CDR3nt: TGTGCCAGCAGCTTAACTGCGATTCCCGGGGAGCTGTTTTTT; CDR3aa: CASSLTAIPGELFF
j_gene: TRBJ2-7; d_gene: TRBD1; abundance: -; v_gene: TRBV28; CDR3nt: TGTGCCAGCAGTTTGACCCGGGACAGGGCCGAGCAGTACTTC; CDR3aa: CASSLTRDRAEQYF
j_gene: TRBJ2-3; d_gene: TRBD2; abundance: -; v_gene: TRBV5-1; CDR3nt: TGCGCCAGCAGCTTGGAAGTAGCGGGAGCCTATACGCAGTATTTT; CDR3aa: CASSLEVAGAYTQYF
j_gene: TRBJ1-4; d_gene: -; abundance: -; v_gene: TRBV7-5; CDR3nt: TGTGCCAGATTCTACCTCGGGACAGGGCGTGAAAAACTGTTTTTT; CDR3aa: CARFYLGTGREKLFF
j_gene: TRBJ2-7; d_gene: -; abundance: -; v_gene: TRBV7-9; CDR3nt: TGTGCCAGCAGCCCCCGCACTGACAGCTACGAGCAGTACTTC; CDR3aa: CASSPRTDSYEQYF
j_gene: TRBJ2-6; d_gene: -; abundance: -; v_gene: TRBV30; CDR3nt: TGTGCCTGGAGGATTTCTGGGGCCAACGTCCTGACTTTC; CDR3aa: CAWRISGANVLTF
j_gene: TRBJ2-1; d_gene: -; abundance: -; v_gene: TRBV11-3; CDR3nt: TGTGCCAGCAGCGATCGTCCCTTAGACGAGCAGTTCTTC; CDR3aa: CASSDRPLDEQFF
j_gene: TRBJ1-1; d_gene: -; abundance: -; v_gene: TRBV7-9; CDR3nt: TGTGCCAGCAGCTCCGAATTGAACACTGAAGCTTTCTTT; CDR3aa: CASSSELNTEAFF
j_gene: TRBJ2-5; d_gene: -; abundance: -; v_gene: TRBV19; CDR3nt: TGTGCCAGTAGTTGGAAGGGAGAGACCCAGTACTTC; CDR3aa: CASSWKGETQYF
j_gene: TRBJ2-3; d_gene: -; abundance: -; v_gene: TRBV18; CDR3nt: TGTGCCAGCTCACCACGGGATAGCGGCACAGATACGCAGTATTTT; CDR3aa: CASSPRDSGTDTQYF
j_gene: TRBJ2-7; d_gene: TRBD2; abundance: -; v_gene: TRBV6-5; CDR3nt: TGTGCCAGCAGTTACTCGATCCTAGCGGGGCCCTACGAGCAGTACTTC; CDR3aa: CASSYSILAGPYEQYF
j_gene: TRBJ2-1; d_gene: -; abundance: -; v_gene: TRBV6-5; CDR3nt: TGTGCCAGCAGCTACGATGGGACTCAGCAGTTCTTC; CDR3aa: CASSYDGTQQFF
j_gene: TRBJ2-2; d_gene: -; abundance: -; v_gene: TRBV7-6; CDR3nt: TGTGCCAGCAGCCCAGTAAACACCGGGGAGCTGTTTTTT; CDR3aa: CASSPVNTGELFF
j_gene: TRBJ1-3; d_gene: -; abundance: -; v_gene: TRBV28; CDR3nt: TGTGCCAGCAGTTTGCCGACAGGCCGAAACACCATATATTTT; CDR3aa: CASSLPTGRNTIYF
j_gene: TRBJ2-5; d_gene: TRBD2; abundance: -; v_gene: TRBV28; CDR3nt: TGTGCCAGCAGTCCCCGGGGCCGACACTCGGGGCTAGCGGGACCGATCCAAGAGACCCAGTACTTC; CDR3aa: CASSPRGRHSGLAGPIQETQYF
j_gene: TRBJ2-4; d_gene: TRBD2; abundance: -; v_gene: TRBV19; CDR3nt: TGTGCCAGTAGTACAGGTCTCGGGGGGGTTCTTCCCAAAAACATTCAGTACTTC; CDR3aa: CASSTGLGGVLPKNIQYF
j_gene: TRBJ2-3; d_gene: -; abundance: -; v_gene: TRBV5-1; CDR3nt: TGCGCCAGCAGCCCGACCCGGGTGAATACGCAGTATTTT; CDR3aa: CASSPTRVNTQYF
j_gene: TRBJ2-7; d_gene: TRBD1; abundance: -; v_gene: TRBV2; CDR3nt: TGTGCCAGCCAGGACAGGGGCACTAAATCTGGCGAGCAGTACTTC; CDR3aa: CASQDRGTKSGEQYF
j_gene: TRBJ2-7; d_gene: TRBD1; abundance: -; v_gene: TRBV7-2; CDR3nt: TGTGCCAGCAGCTCCCGTCCGGGACAGGGCACCCACGAGCAGTACTTC; CDR3aa: CASSSRPGQGTHEQYF
j_gene: TRBJ2-1; d_gene: -; abundance: -; v_gene: TRBV7-9; CDR3nt: TGTGCCACCCAAGGACTTGGCCTGCACAGGGTCTCCTACAATGAGCAGTTCTTC; CDR3aa: CATQGLGLHRVSYNEQFF
j_gene: TRBJ2-1; d_gene: TRBD2; abundance: -; v_gene: TRBV2; CDR3nt: TGTGCCAGCAGTGGGGTTAGCGGGAGGTCGCGGGAGTTCTTC; CDR3aa: CASSGVSGRSREFF